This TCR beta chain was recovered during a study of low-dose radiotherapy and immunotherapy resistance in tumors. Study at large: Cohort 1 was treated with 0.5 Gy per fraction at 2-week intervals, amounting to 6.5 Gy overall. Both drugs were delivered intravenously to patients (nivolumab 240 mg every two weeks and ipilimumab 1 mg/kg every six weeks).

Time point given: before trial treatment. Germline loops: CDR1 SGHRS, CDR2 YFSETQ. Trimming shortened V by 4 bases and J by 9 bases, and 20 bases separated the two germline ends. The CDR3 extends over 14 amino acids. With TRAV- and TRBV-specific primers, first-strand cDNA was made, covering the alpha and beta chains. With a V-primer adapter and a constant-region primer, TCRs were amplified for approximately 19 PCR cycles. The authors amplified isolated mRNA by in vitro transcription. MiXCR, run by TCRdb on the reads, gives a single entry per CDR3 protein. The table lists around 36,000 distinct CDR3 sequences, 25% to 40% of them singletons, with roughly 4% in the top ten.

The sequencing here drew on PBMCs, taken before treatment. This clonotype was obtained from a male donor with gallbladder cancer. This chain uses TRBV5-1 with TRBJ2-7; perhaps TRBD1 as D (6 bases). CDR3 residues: CASSAGTTPPGQYF. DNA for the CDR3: TGCGCCAGCAGCGCCGGGACAACCCCTCCGGGGCAGTACTTC.